The 5 T cell receptor beta chains below were found in one sample sequenced in a study of T cell repertoires in cytomegalovirus infection. TCRdb processed the reads anew with MiXCR; each CDR3 protein has one entry. The sample comprises some 700,000 distinct CDR3 sequences, less than 40% of which are singletons, and about 2.8% rests with the top ten. Source material: PBMCs. The receptors stem from a human donor in good health (CMV status not recorded). Some clones in this sample may be carry-over from other donors' samples.

This clonotype was seen more than once but under ten times. The V and J genes are TRBV15 and TRBJ1-4; no reliable D call. This CDR3 contains 15 residues. Per the germline V gene, CDR1 is LNHNV and CDR2 is YYDKDF (reference sequence). V was cut by 0 bases and J by 8 bases, with 13 bases left in between. The CDR3 reads CATSRDSGAYEKLFF. CDR3 nucleotide sequence: TGTGCCACCAGCAGAGATTCGGGCGCTTACGAAAAACTGTTTTTT.

The V gene is TRBV30, the J gene TRBJ2-1; D perhaps matches TRBD1 (7 bases). The CDR3 totals 13 residues. V shed 2 bases and J shed 9 bases, with 14 bases lying between them. From germline, CDR1 is GTSNPN and CDR2 SVGIG (reference sequence). In DNA form, the CDR3 reads TGTGCCTGGAGTTGGGCAGGGGGAGGTGAGCAGTTCTTC. Protein sequence: CAWSWAGGGEQFF. Looking up the rest from reference TRBV30 and TRBJ2-1 gives the full variable domain: SQTIHQWPATLVQPVGSPLSLECTVEGTSNPNLYWYRQAAGRGLQLLFYSVGIGQISSEVPQNLSASRPQDRQFILSSKKLLLSDSGFYLCAWSWAGGGEQFFGPGTRLTVL.

The chain joins TRBV27 to TRBJ2-7; TRBD1 matches 12 bases. CDR1 is MNHEY and CDR2 is SMNVEV in the germline V gene (reference sequence). V shed 4 bases, J shed 6 bases, and the junction held 10 bases outside the gene matches. The length of the CDR3 is 16 residues. DNA for the CDR3: TGTGCCAGCAGTTCCTTGGTGGGGACAGGGGGCTCCGAGCAGTACTTC. It specifies CASSSLVGTGGSEQYF.

This clonotype was counted between two and nine times. The chain uses TRBV7-8 and TRBJ2-2; D gene ambiguous. This CDR3 contains 16 residues. CDR1 and CDR2 (germline): SGHVS, FQNEAQ. With 2 bases removed from V and 2 bases from J, the gap between germline ends came to 12 bases. CDR3: CASSLKTRLNTGELFF. CDR3 coding DNA: TGTGCCAGCAGCTTAAAGACTCGACTCAACACCGGGGAGCTGTTTTTT.

This clonotype has ten or more counts. The chain carries TRBV7-2 and TRBJ2-7; possibly TRBD1 or TRBD2 for D (5 bases each). This CDR3 comprises 15 residues. The V gene lost 6 bases and the J gene lost 0 bases, with 15 bases spanning the gap. Per the germline V gene, CDR1 is SGHTA and CDR2 is FQGNSA. The CDR3 region is CASRGDGFRSYEQYF. The CDR3 DNA reads TGTGCCAGCAGGGGGGATGGGTTCCGCTCCTACGAGCAGTACTTC.